This T cell receptor (beta chain) stems from a study of T cell responses to AZD1222 COVID-19 vaccine. Trimming took off 3 bases at V and 6 bases at J, with 9 bases between the two ends. The CDR3 has 13 residues. Only in-frame clones appear in the TCRdb table, and some are missing; sequencing was by immunoSEQ multiplex PCR. The table lists fewer than 150,000 clones, 93% of them singletons. The chain uses TRBV12-3 or TRBV12-4 and TRBJ2-1, with D possibly matching TRBD2 (5 bases). The clonotype originates from an adult in good health. The material sequenced was peripheral blood, taken on day 0 of AZD1222 vaccination. The CDR3, as DNA: TGTGCCAGCAGTTTCGGACTGAGCAATGAGCAGTTCTTC. This codes for CASSFGLSNEQFF.